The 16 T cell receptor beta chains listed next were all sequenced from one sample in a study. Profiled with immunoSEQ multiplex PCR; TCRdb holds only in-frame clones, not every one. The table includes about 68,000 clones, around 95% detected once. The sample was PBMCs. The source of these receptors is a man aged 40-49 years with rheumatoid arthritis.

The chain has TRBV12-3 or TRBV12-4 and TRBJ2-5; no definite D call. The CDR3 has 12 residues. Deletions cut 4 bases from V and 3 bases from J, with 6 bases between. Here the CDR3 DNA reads TGTGCCAGCAGTTCCAGAGAAGAGACCCAGTACTTC. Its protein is CASSSREETQYF.

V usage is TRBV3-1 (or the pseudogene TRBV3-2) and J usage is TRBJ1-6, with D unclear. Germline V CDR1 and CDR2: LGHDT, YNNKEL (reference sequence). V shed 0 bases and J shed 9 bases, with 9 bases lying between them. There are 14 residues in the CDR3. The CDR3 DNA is TGTGCCAGCAGCCAAGATGGGCCTTTTTCACCCCTCCACTTT. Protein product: CASSQDGPFSPLHF.

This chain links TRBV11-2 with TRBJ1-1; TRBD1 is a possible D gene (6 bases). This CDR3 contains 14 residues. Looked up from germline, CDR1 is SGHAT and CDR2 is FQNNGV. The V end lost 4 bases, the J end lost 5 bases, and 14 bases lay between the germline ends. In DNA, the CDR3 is TGTGCCAGCAGCTCACAGGGTGCGGGGACTGAAGCTTTCTTT. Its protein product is CASSSQGAGTEAFF.

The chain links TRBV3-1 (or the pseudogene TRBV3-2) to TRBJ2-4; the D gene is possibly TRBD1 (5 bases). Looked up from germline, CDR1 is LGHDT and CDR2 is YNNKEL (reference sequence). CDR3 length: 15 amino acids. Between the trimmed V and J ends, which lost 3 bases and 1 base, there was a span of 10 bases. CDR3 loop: CASSQGHGAKNIQYF. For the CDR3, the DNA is TGTGCCAGCAGCCAGGGGCATGGGGCCAAAAACATTCAGTACTTC.

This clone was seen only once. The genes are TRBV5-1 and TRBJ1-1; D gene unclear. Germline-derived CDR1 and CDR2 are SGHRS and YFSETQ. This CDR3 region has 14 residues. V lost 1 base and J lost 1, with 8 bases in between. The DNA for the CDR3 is TGCGCCAGCAGCTTGCGGCAGCAGAACACTGAAGCTTTCTTT. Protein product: CASSLRQQNTEAFF.

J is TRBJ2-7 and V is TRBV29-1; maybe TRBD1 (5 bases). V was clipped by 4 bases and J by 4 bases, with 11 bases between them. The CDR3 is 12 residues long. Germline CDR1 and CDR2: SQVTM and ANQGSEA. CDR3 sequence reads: CSVVGDRYEQYF. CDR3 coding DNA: TGCAGCGTTGTAGGGGATAGGTACGAGCAGTACTTC.

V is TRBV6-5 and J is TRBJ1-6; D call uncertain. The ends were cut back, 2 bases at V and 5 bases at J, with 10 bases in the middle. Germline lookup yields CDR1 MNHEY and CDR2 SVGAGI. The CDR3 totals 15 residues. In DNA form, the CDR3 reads TGTGCCAGCAGTTACGCGCCAGTTAATAATTCACCCCTCCACTTT. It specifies CASSYAPVNNSPLHF.

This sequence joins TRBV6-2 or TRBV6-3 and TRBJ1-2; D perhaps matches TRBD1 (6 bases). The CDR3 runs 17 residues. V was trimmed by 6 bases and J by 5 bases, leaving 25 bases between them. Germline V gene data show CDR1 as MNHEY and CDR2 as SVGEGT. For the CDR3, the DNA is TGTGCCAGCAGCGAGAATTCGGGGGCGCTTCTGAATTATGGCTACACCTTC. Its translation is CASSENSGALLNYGYTF.

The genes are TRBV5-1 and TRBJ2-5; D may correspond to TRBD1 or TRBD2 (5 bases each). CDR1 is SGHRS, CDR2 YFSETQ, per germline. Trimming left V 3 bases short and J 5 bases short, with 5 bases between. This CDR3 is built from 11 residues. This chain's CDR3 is CASSWGETQYF. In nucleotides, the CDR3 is TGCGCCAGCAGCTGGGGGGAGACCCAGTACTTC.

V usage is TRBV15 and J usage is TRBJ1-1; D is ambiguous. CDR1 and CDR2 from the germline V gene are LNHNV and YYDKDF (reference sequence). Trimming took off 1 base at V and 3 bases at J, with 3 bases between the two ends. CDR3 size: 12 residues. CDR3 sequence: CATSRADTEAFF. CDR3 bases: TGTGCCACCAGCAGAGCGGACACTGAAGCTTTCTTT.

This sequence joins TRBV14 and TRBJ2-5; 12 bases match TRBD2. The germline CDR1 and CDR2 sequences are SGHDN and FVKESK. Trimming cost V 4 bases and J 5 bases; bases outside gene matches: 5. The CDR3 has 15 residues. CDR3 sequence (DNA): TGTGCCAGCAGCCCACGGACTAGCGGGGTGGAGACCCAGTACTTC. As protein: CASSPRTSGVETQYF.

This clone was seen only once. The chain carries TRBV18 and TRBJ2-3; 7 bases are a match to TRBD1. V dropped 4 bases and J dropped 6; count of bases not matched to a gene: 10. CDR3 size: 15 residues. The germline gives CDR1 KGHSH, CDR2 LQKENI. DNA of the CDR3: TGTGCCAGCTCACTCCCGGGACAGATTGAGGATACGCAGTATTTT. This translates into CASSLPGQIEDTQYF.

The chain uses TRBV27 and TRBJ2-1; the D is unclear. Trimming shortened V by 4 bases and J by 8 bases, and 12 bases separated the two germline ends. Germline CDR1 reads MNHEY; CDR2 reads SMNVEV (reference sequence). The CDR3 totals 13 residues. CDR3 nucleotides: TGTGCCAGCAGTTACCGCGGCATGCATGAGCAGTTCTTC. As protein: CASSYRGMHEQFF.

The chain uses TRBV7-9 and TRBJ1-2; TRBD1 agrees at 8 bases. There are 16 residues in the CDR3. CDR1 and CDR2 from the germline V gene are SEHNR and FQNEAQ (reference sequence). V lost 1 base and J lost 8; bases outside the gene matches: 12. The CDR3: CASSLGVADRADGYTF. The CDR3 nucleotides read TGTGCCAGCAGCTTAGGAGTGGCGGACAGGGCGGACGGCTACACCTTC.

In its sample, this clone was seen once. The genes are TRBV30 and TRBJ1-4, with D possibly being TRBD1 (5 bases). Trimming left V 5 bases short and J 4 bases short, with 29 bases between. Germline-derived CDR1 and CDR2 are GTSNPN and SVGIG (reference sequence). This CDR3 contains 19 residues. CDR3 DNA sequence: TGTGCCTGGTCTGGAGAAACCTTGGGGCTAGCAGGGAGTAATGAAAAACTGTTTTTT. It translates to CAWSGETLGLAGSNEKLFF.

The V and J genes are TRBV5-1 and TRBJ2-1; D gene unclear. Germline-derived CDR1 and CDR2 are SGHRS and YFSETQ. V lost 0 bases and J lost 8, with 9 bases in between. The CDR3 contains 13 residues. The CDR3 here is CASSLVGRDEQFF. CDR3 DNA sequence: TGCGCCAGCAGCTTGGTAGGGCGAGATGAGCAGTTCTTC. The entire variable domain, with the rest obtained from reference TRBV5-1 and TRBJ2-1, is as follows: KAGVTQTPRYLIKTRGQQVTLSCSPISGHRSVSWYQQTPGQGLQFLFEYFSETQRNKGNFPGRFSGRQFSNSRSEMNVSTLELGDSALYLCASSLVGRDEQFFGPGTRLTVL.